The 31 T cell receptor beta chains given below trace back to one sample, sequenced in a study of cytomegalovirus exposure and HLA in healthy donors. Here immunoSEQ multiplex PCR was the method, and the copy in TCRdb shows in-frame clones only, minus some. Of more than 200,000 clones in the sample, about 90% were seen once. Sequencing was carried out using PBMCs. All receptors come from a young woman in good health and CMV-seronegative.

CDR3 sequence: CASSLGIAYEQYF. The DNA of the CDR3 is TGTGCCAGCAGTTTGGGGATTGCCTACGAGCAGTACTTC. V gene TRBV27 combines with J gene TRBJ2-7; D unclear. The CDR3 totals 13 residues. Trimming removed 3 bases at V and 2 bases at J, with 8 bases between. Looked up from germline, CDR1 is MNHEY and CDR2 is SMNVEV (reference sequence).

The chain has TRBV6-5 and TRBJ1-2; perhaps TRBD1 as D (6 bases). The V gene's germline CDR1 is MNHEY and CDR2 SVGAGI. The germline V and J ends were trimmed by 8 bases and 0 bases, with 10 bases remaining between them. CDR3 length: 13 residues. The CDR3 sequence is CASGGGSNYGYTF. In DNA form, the CDR3 reads TGTGCCAGCGGGGGGGGCTCTAACTATGGCTACACCTTC.

V is TRBV5-1 and J is TRBJ2-5, with TRBD2 matching 12 bases. This CDR3 contains 19 residues. CDR1 is SGHRS, CDR2 YFSETQ, per germline. V gave up 4 bases and J gave up 4 bases; unmatched junction bases: 17. The CDR3 nucleotides read TGCGCCAGCAGCCAGCTGACTAGCGGGAGTGGTCGAAAGATAGAGACCCAGTACTTC. Protein: CASSQLTSGSGRKIETQYF.

The rearrangement joins TRBV5-4 to TRBJ2-2; 7 bases line up with TRBD2. J was trimmed by 6 bases and V by 4 bases; bases with no gene match: 15. Germline V gene data show CDR1 as SGHNT and CDR2 as YYREEE (reference sequence). The CDR3 is 17 amino acids. The CDR3 region is CASSDTPSGRVSGELFF. The DNA for the CDR3 is TGTGCCAGCAGCGACACTCCTAGCGGTCGGGTTTCCGGGGAGCTGTTTTTT.

The chain has TRBV14 and TRBJ2-3; 9 nucleotides match TRBD2. V was pared by 2 bases and J by 0 bases, with 6 bases of the junction left unmatched. The CDR3 covers 17 residues. In germline, CDR1 is SGHDN, CDR2 FVKESK. The CDR3 DNA sequence: TGTGCCAGCAGCCAACGACGACTAGCGGCTAGCACAGATACGCAGTATTTT. Translated: CASSQRRLAASTDTQYF.

V usage is TRBV29-1 and J usage is TRBJ1-1; the D gene is possibly TRBD1 (5 bases). V gave up 4 bases and J gave up 0 bases, with 6 bases separating them. Germline V gene lookup returns CDR1 SQVTM and CDR2 ANQGSEA. This CDR3 has 12 residues. The CDR3 bases are TGCAGCGTTGGAGGGGTGAACACTGAAGCTTTCTTT. Translated, it gives CSVGGVNTEAFF.

The chain has TRBV1 and TRBJ2-7; TRBD1 was called by the table and not checked on the DNA. TRBV1 is annotated as a pseudogene. This CDR3 comprises 15 residues. The CDR3 nucleotides read TGCACCAGCAGCCAATCTAGAGGGGGCCACTACGAGCAGTACTTC. Translating gives CTSSQSRGGHYEQYF.

The CDR3 DNA reads TGTGCCAGTGGTTCCTCGGGGGTCAATCAGCCCCAGCATTTT. This gives the protein CASGSSGVNQPQHF. The chain recombines TRBV19 with TRBJ1-5, with a weak D call TRBD1 (5 bases). This CDR3 region has 14 residues. The V end lost 8 bases, the J end lost 3 bases, and 14 bases lay between the germline ends. CDR1 and CDR2 from the germline V gene are LNHDA and SQIVND (reference sequence).

The rearrangement links TRBV5-6 to TRBJ2-2; D not certain. CDR1 is SGHDT and CDR2 is YYEEEE in the germline V gene. This CDR3 spans 15 amino acids. V shed 4 bases and J shed 3 bases, with 13 bases lying between them. The CDR3 DNA sequence: TGTGCCAGCAGCCCTACCCAATCGGACACCGGGGAGCTGTTTTTT. It encodes CASSPTQSDTGELFF. Using reference TRBV5-6 and TRBJ2-2 for the parts outside the CDR3, the full variable domain is DAGVTQSPTHLIKTRGQQVTLRCSPKSGHDTVSWYQQALGQGPQFIFQYYEEEERQRGNFPDRFSGHQFPNYSSELNVNALLLGDSALYLCASSPTQSDTGELFFGEGSRLTVL.

The CDR3 protein is CASSYSGLLNEQFF. Written as DNA, the CDR3 is TGTGCCAGCAGTTACTCGGGACTACTGAATGAGCAGTTCTTC. The rearrangement joins TRBV6-6 to TRBJ2-1, with TRBD2 matching 7 bases. The V gene's germline CDR1 is MNHNY and CDR2 SVGAGI (reference sequence). J lost 7 bases, V lost 0 bases, and 3 bases had no gene match. The CDR3 sequence is 14 residues long.

V gene TRBV2 combines with J gene TRBJ1-4; D gene ambiguous. CDR1 SNHLY and CDR2 FYNNEI come from the germline V gene. Trimming shortened V by 6 bases and J by 0 bases, and 5 bases separated the two germline ends. The CDR3 length is 13 residues. CDR3 protein: CASRRSTNEKLFF. CDR3 sequence (DNA): TGTGCCAGCAGGCGATCAACTAATGAAAAACTGTTTTTT.

The J gene is TRBJ2-3, the V gene TRBV19; no definite D call. Germline V CDR1 and CDR2: LNHDA, SQIVND (reference sequence). Trimming removed 5 bases at V and 0 bases at J, with 9 bases between. This CDR3 has 14 amino acids. The CDR3 DNA sequence: TGTGCCAGTAGTCGGTCAACTAGCACAGATACGCAGTATTTT. Amino acid sequence: CASSRSTSTDTQYF.

V and J are TRBV29-1 and TRBJ1-2; no clear D. V lost 0 bases, J lost 7 bases, and 6 bases lay in between. This CDR3 has 11 residues. Per germline, CDR1 SQVTM and CDR2 ANQGSEA. This CDR3 reads CSVEDLAGYTF. The CDR3 coding sequence is TGCAGCGTTGAAGATCTGGCTGGCTACACCTTC.

CDR3 loop: CASSLDGSEQFF. CDR3 bases: TGTGCCAGCAGCTTGGACGGGTCTGAGCAGTTCTTC. The chain joins TRBV5-4 to TRBJ2-1, with D uncertain. CDR1 is SGHNT, CDR2 YYREEE, per germline (reference sequence). The CDR3 runs 12 residues. Trimming took 0 bases from V and 9 from J, leaving 7 bases between them.

This clone was observed once. The CDR3 sequence: CSVVMGGVNEKLFF. In DNA, the CDR3 is TGCAGCGTCGTAATGGGGGGGGTTAATGAAAAACTGTTTTTT. The J gene is TRBJ1-4, the V gene TRBV29-1; TRBD1 might be the D (5 bases). Germline loops: CDR1 SQVTM, CDR2 ANQGSEA. Trimming took 6 bases from V and 4 from J, leaving 15 bases between them. The length of the CDR3 is 14 residues.

The genes are TRBV5-6 and TRBJ1-5; 7 nucleotides agree with TRBD1. Germline-derived CDR1 and CDR2 are SGHDT and YYEEEE. The V and J ends lost 2 bases and 2 bases, in that order; junction bases with no gene match: 10. This CDR3 region has 17 residues. CDR3 sequence (DNA): TGTGCCAGCAGCTTCTGGTTGGGGACAGACCGCAATCAGCCCCAGCATTTT. Translated, it gives CASSFWLGTDRNQPQHF.

This clone was recorded a few times. The chain couples TRBV2 to TRBJ2-2; D remains unclear. Germline V gene data show CDR1 as SNHLY and CDR2 as FYNNEI. Trimming took off 5 bases at V and 5 bases at J, with 9 bases between the two ends. The CDR3 is 13 amino acids. The chain's CDR3 is CASSLSGTGELFF. Here the CDR3 DNA reads TGTGCCAGCAGTCTGAGTGGGACCGGGGAGCTGTTTTTT. Combining the CDR3 with reference TRBV2 and TRBJ2-2 gives the whole variable domain EPEVTQTPSHQVTQMGQEVILRCVPISNHLYFYWYRQILGQKVEFLVSFYNNEISEKSEIFDDQFSVERPDGSNFTLKIRSTKLEDSAMYFCASSLSGTGELFFGEGSRLTVL.

As to this clone: At the DNA level, this CDR3 is encoded by other sequences in the same sample as well. The V call is TRBV27, the J call TRBJ2-7; TRBD2 matches at 8 bases. The V and J ends lost 3 bases and 4 bases, in that order; junction bases with no gene match: 2. Germline values: CDR1 MNHEY, CDR2 SMNVEV (reference sequence). The CDR3 extends over 13 amino acids. CDR3 sequence reads: CASSFGGGYEQYF. As DNA, the CDR3 is TGTGCCAGCAGTTTCGGGGGGGGGTACGAGCAGTACTTC.

This clone has a single count. The V call is TRBV9, the J call TRBJ1-3; tentative D call: TRBD1 (6 bases). The CDR3 runs 15 residues. Germline V gene lookup returns CDR1 SGDLS and CDR2 YYNGEE. V was trimmed by 4 bases and J by 2 bases, leaving 13 bases between them. The CDR3 here is CASSPGRGAGNTIYF. The CDR3, as DNA: TGTGCCAGCAGCCCAGGCAGGGGAGCTGGAAACACCATATATTTT.

J is TRBJ2-3 and V is TRBV27; 10 bases agree with TRBD2. The germline gives CDR1 MNHEY, CDR2 SMNVEV (reference sequence). Trimming removed 6 bases from V and 6 bases from J; junction bases left unmatched: 6. This CDR3 has 14 amino acids. CDR3 sequence (DNA): TGTGCCAGCAGCCCGGGACTAGCGCTGGATACGCAGTATTTT. It yields the protein CASSPGLALDTQYF.

The chain links TRBV7-3 to TRBJ2-1, with 7 bases that match TRBD2. The CDR3 is 15 amino acids. Germline V lookup: CDR1 SGHTA, CDR2 FQGTGA. Trimming at V came to 5 bases and at J to 1 base, leaving 5 bases not matched to a gene. CDR3 residues: CASSPGLGSYNEQFF. The DNA for the CDR3 is TGTGCCAGCAGCCCAGGACTAGGGTCCTACAATGAGCAGTTCTTC.

The chain has TRBV6-5 and TRBJ2-7, with 7 bases that match TRBD1. Germline values: CDR1 MNHEY, CDR2 SVGAGI. V dropped 10 bases and J dropped 4; count of bases not matched to a gene: 10. The CDR3 contains 13 residues. The CDR3 loop is CATTGDDYYEQYF. The CDR3 bases are TGTGCCACAACAGGGGACGACTATTACGAGCAGTACTTC.

The chain combines TRBV6-6 with TRBJ1-3; D is uncertain. Germline loops: CDR1 MNHNY, CDR2 SVGAGI (reference sequence). The CDR3 length is 13 residues. The V end was cut by 2 bases, the J end by 4 bases, with 6 bases between. The chain's CDR3 is CASSYIDGNTIYF. The CDR3 bases are TGTGCCAGCAGTTACATCGACGGAAACACCATATATTTT.

The V and J genes are TRBV27 and TRBJ2-7; no reliable D call. Per germline, CDR1 MNHEY and CDR2 SMNVEV (reference sequence). There are 13 residues in the CDR3. V gave up 6 bases and J gave up 2 bases, with 11 bases separating them. The CDR3 here is CASSITITYEQYF. In DNA, the CDR3 is TGTGCCAGCAGCATAACGATCACCTACGAGCAGTACTTC.

The chain uses TRBV7-8 and TRBJ2-3; perhaps D is TRBD1 or TRBD2 (5 bases each). Germline CDR1 SGHVS, CDR2 FQNEAQ. V was shortened by 5 bases and J by 2 bases, with 14 bases between the two germline ends. The CDR3 loop spans 15 amino acids. The CDR3 reads CASSPEGTSTDTQYF. DNA for the CDR3: TGTGCCAGCAGCCCCGAAGGGACCTCCACAGATACGCAGTATTTT.

CDR3 sequence (DNA): TGTGCCAGCAGTGAGGGCAGGGTCGCCTACGAGCAGTACTTC. Its protein is CASSEGRVAYEQYF. This rearrangement joins TRBV6-1 to TRBJ2-7; D perhaps matches TRBD1 (5 bases). CDR1 and CDR2 from the germline V gene are MNHNS and SASEGT. The CDR3 runs to 14 residues. Trimming removed 3 bases at V and 2 bases at J, with 11 bases between.

This clone was observed many times. The chain uses TRBV14 and TRBJ1-2; a weak D match, TRBD1 (5 bases). The CDR3 covers 14 residues. V was shortened by 3 bases and J by 4 bases, with 12 bases between the two germline ends. Germline CDR1 reads SGHDN; CDR2 reads FVKESK. The DNA for the CDR3 is TGTGCCAGCAGCCACACCGGGACCCTCTATGGCTACACCTTC. It yields the protein CASSHTGTLYGYTF. Filled out from reference TRBV14 and TRBJ1-2, the complete variable domain reads EAGVTQFPSHSVIEKGQTVTLRCDPISGHDNLYWYRRVMGKEIKFLLHFVKESKQDESGMPNNRFLAERTGGTYSTLKVQPAELEDSGVYFCASSHTGTLYGYTFGSGTRLTVV.

The chain is built from TRBV9 and TRBJ2-5, with 10 bases fitting TRBD1. V lost 7 bases to trimming and J lost 5 bases; unmatched junction nucleotides: 14. CDR1 is SGDLS and CDR2 is YYNGEE in the germline V gene. The CDR3 is made up of 16 amino acids. The CDR3 DNA reads as TGTGCCAGCGGAGAACCGGGACAGGGGCTTGGGGAGACCCAGTACTTC. It codes for CASGEPGQGLGETQYF.

In regard to this clone: This sample also contains other DNA sequences that code for the same CDR3. The chain recombines TRBV27 with TRBJ2-7; D tentatively fits TRBD1 or TRBD2 (5 bases each). The CDR3 loop spans 14 amino acids. Germline CDR1 reads MNHEY; CDR2 reads SMNVEV (reference sequence). Between the trimmed V and J ends, which lost 5 bases and 0 bases, there was a span of 11 bases. The CDR3 DNA sequence: TGTGCCAGCAGTCTCTCAGGGAGCTCCTACGAGCAGTACTTC. This encodes CASSLSGSSYEQYF.

The chain employs TRBV28 and TRBJ2-1; 8 nucleotides match TRBD1. This CDR3 is 16 amino acids long. V lost 6 bases to trimming and J lost 7 bases; unmatched junction nucleotides: 14. Germline values: CDR1 MDHEN, CDR2 SYDVKM. Written as DNA, the CDR3 is TGTGCCAGCAGCCCCCCCAGGGGGCAGTTAGGGAATGAGCAGTTCTTC. Its protein is CASSPPRGQLGNEQFF.

This chain links TRBV4-3 with TRBJ2-1, with TRBD2 matching over 9 bases. V lost 0 bases, J lost 8 bases, and 5 bases stayed unmatched. CDR1 is LGHNA, CDR2 YSLEER, per germline. The CDR3 covers 15 residues. The CDR3 here is CASSQESGRLDEQFF. CDR3 nucleotide sequence: TGCGCCAGCAGCCAAGAAAGCGGGAGGCTCGATGAGCAGTTCTTC.